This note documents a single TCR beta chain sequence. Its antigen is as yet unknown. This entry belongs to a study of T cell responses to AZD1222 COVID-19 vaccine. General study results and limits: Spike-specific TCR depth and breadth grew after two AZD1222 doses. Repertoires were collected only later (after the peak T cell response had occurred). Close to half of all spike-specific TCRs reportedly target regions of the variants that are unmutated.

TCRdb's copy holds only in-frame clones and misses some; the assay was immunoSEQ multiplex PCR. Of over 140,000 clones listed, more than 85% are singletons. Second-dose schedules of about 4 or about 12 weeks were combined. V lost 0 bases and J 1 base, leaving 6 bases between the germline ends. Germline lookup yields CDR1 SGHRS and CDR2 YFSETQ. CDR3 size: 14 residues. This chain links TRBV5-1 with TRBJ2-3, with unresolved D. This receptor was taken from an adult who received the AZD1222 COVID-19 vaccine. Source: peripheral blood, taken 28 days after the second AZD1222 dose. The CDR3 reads CASSLETGTDTQYF. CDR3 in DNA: TGCGCCAGCAGCTTGGAGACCGGCACAGATACGCAGTATTTT.